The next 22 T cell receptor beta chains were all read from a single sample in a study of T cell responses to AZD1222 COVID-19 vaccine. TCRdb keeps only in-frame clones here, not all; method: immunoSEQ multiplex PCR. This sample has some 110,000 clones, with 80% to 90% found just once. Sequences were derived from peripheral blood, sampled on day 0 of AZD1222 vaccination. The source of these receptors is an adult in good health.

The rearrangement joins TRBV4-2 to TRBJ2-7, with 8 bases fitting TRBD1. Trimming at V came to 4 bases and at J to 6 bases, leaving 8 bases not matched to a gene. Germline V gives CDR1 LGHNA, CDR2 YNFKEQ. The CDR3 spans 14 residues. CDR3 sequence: CASSPGQGGSEQYF. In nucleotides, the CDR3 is TGTGCCAGCAGCCCAGGACAGGGTGGTTCCGAGCAGTACTTC.

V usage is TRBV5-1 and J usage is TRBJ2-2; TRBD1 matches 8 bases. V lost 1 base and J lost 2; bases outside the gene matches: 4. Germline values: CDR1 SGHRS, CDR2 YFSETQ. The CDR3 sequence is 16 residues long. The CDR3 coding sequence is TGCGCCAGCAGCTTGATCGGGACAGGTAACACCGGGGAGCTGTTTTTT. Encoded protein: CASSLIGTGNTGELFF.

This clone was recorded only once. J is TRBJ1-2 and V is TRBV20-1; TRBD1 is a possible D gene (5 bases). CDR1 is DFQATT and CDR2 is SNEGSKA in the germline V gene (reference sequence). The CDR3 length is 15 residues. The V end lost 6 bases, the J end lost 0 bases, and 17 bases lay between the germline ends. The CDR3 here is CSASPGPRSNYGYTF. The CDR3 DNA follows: TGCAGTGCGAGTCCAGGGCCCCGGTCTAACTATGGCTACACCTTC.

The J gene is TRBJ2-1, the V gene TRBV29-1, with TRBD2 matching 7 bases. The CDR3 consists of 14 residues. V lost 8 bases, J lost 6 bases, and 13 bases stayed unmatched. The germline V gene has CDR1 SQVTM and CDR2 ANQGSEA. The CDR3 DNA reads TGCAGCTTAGACAGAGGGCTAGCGGCCAATGAGCAGTTCTTC. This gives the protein CSLDRGLAANEQFF.

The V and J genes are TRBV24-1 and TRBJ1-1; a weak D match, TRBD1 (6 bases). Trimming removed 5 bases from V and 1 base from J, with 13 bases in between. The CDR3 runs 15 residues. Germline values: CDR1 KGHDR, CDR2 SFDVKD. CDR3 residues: CATSGGPTWNTEAFF. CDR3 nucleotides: TGTGCCACCAGTGGGGGGCCGACATGGAACACTGAAGCTTTCTTT.

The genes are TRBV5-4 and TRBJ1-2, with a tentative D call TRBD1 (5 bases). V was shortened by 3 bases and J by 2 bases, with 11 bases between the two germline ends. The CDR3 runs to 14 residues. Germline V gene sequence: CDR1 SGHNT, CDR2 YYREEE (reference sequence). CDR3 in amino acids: CASSSGSGNYGYTF. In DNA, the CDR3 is TGTGCCAGCAGCTCAGGTTCAGGGAACTATGGCTACACCTTC.

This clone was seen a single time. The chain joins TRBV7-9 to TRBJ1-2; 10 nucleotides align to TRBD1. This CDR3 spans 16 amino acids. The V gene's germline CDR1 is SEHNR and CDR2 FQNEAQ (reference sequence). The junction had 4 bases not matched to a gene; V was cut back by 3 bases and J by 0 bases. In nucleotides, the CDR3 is TGTGCCAGCAGCTTCCTAGGGACAGGGGCTAACTATGGCTACACCTTC. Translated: CASSFLGTGANYGYTF.

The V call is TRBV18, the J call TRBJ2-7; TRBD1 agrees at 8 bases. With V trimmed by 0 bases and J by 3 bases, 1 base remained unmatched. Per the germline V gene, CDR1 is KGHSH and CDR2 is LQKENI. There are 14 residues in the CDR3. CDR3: CASSPPTGDYEQYF. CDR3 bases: TGTGCCAGCTCACCACCGACAGGGGACTACGAGCAGTACTTC.

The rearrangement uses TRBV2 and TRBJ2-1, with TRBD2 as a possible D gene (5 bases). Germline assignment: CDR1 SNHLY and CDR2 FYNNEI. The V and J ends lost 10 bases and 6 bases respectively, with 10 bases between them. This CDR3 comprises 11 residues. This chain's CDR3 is CATTTSNEQFF. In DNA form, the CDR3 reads TGTGCCACCACAACTAGCAATGAGCAGTTCTTC.

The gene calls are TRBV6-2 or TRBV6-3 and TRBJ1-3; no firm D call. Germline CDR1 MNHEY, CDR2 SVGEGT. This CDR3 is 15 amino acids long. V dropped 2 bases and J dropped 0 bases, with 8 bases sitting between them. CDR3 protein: CASSYRPGSGNTIYF. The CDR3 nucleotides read TGTGCCAGCAGTTACCGCCCCGGCTCTGGAAACACCATATATTTT.

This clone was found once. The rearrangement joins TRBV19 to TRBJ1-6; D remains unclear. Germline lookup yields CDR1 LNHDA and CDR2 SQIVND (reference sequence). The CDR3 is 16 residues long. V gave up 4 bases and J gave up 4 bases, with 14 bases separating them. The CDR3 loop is CASSRAEEDYNSPLHF. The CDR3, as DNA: TGTGCCAGTAGTAGGGCAGAAGAGGATTATAATTCACCCCTCCACTTT.

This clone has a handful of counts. The CDR3 is CASSLNRGDTEAFF. The CDR3 DNA is TGTGCCAGCTCACTTAACAGGGGGGACACTGAAGCTTTCTTT. V and J are TRBV18 and TRBJ1-1; 8 nucleotides align to TRBD1. CDR1 and CDR2 (germline): KGHSH, LQKENI. The ends lost 4 bases at V and 3 bases at J; junction bases unmatched: 4. This CDR3 spans 14 amino acids. The variable domain in full, completed from reference TRBV18 and TRBJ1-1, reads NAGVMQNPRHLVRRRGQEARLRCSPMKGHSHVYWYRQLPEEGLKFMVYLQKENIIDESGMPKERFSAEFPKEGPSILRIQQVVRGDSAAYFCASSLNRGDTEAFFGQGTRLTVV.

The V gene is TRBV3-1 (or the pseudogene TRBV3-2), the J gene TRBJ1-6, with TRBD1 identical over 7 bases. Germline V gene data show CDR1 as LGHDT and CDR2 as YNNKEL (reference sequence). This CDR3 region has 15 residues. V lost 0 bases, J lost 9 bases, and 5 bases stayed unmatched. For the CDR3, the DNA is TGTGCCAGCAGCCAAGATTCAGGGGGGGGTTCACCCCTCCACTTT. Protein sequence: CASSQDSGGGSPLHF.

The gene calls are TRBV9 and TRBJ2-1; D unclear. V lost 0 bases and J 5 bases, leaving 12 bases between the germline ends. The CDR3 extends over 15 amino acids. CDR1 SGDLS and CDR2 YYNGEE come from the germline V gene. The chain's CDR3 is CASSVGSPGDNEQFF. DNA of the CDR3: TGTGCCAGCAGCGTAGGGAGTCCCGGAGACAATGAGCAGTTCTTC.

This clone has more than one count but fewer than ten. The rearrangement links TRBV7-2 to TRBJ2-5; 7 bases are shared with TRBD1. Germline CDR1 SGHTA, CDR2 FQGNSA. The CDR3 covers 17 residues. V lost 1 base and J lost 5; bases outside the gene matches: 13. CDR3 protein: CASSLGQGVFISETQYF. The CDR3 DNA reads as TGTGCCAGCAGCTTAGGACAGGGAGTTTTTATCTCGGAGACCCAGTACTTC.

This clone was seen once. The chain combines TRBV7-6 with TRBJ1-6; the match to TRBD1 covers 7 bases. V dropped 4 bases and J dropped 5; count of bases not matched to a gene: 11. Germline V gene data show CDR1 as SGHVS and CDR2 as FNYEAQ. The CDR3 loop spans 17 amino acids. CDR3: CASSYSTGFQHNSPLHF. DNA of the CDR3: TGTGCCAGCAGCTACTCGACAGGGTTCCAACATAATTCACCCCTCCACTTT.

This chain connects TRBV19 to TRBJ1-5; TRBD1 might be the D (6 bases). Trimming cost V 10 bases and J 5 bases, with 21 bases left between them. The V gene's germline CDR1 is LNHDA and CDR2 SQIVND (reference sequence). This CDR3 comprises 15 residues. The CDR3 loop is CATGARGVVDQPQHF. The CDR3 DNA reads TGTGCCACAGGGGCGAGGGGAGTTGTTGATCAGCCCCAGCATTTT.

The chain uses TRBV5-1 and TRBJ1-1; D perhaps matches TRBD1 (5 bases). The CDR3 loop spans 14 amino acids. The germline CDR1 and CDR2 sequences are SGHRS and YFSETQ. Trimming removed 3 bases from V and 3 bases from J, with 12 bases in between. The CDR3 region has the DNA TGCGCCAGCAGCTGGAAACAGGCTGACACTGAAGCTTTCTTT. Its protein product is CASSWKQADTEAFF.

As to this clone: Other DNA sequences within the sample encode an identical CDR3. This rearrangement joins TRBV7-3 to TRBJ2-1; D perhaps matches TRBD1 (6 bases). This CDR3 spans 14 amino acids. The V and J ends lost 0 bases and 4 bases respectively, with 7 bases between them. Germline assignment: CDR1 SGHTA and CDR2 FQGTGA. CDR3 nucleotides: TGTGCCAGCAGCTTAACAGGGGGTTACAATGAGCAGTTCTTC. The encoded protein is CASSLTGGYNEQFF.

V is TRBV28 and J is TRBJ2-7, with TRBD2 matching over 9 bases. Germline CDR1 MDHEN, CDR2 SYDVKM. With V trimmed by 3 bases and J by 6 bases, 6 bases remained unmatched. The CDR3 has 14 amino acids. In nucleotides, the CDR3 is TGTGCCAGCAGTTTGCGGGGGGGCGGTCGCGAGCAGTACTTC. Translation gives CASSLRGGGREQYF.

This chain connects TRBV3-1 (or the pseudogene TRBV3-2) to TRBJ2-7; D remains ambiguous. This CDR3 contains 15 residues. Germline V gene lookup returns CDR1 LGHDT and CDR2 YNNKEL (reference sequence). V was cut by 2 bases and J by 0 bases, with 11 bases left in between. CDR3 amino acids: CASSQHPLNSYEQYF. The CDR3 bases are TGTGCCAGCAGCCAACATCCACTGAACTCCTACGAGCAGTACTTC.

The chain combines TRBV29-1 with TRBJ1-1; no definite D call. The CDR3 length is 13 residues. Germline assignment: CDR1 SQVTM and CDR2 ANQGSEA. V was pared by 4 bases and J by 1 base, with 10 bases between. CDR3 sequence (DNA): TGCAGCGTTGGGTGGGCCTCGAACACTGAAGCTTTCTTT. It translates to CSVGWASNTEAFF.